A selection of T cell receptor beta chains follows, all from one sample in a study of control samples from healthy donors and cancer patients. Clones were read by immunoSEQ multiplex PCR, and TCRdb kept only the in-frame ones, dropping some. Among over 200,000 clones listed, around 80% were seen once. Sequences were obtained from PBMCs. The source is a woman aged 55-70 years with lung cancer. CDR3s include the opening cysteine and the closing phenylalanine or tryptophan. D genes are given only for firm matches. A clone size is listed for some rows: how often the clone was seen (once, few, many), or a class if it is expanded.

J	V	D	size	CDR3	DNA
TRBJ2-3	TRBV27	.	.	CASRSWPLLRDTQYF	TGTGCCAGCAGGTCATGGCCCCTCCTACGGGATACGCAGTATTTT
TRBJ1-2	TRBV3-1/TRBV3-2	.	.	CASSQDWGLGGYTF	TGTGCCAGCAGCCAAGATTGGGGGTTGGGAGGCTACACCTTC
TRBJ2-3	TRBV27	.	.	CASSLFRLAGTDTQYF	TGTGCCAGCAGTTTATTTCGGTTAGCCGGGACAGATACGCAGTATTTT
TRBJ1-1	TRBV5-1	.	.	CASYDTENTEAFF	TGCGCCAGTTACGACACCGAGAACACTGAAGCTTTCTTT
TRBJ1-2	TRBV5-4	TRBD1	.	CASSYGQVYGYTF	TGTGCCAGCAGCTACGGACAGGTCTATGGCTACACCTTC
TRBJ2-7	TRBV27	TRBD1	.	CATYPKQGAILDEQYF	TGTGCCACCTACCCGAAACAGGGGGCGATCCTGGACGAGCAGTACTTC
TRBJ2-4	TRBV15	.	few	CATSRVQGGLLAKNIQYF	TGTGCCACCAGCAGAGTCCAAGGGGGTCTACTAGCCAAAAACATTCAGTACTTC
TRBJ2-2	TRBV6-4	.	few	CASSPNGVWDTGELFF	TGTGCCAGCAGTCCCAATGGGGTTTGGGACACCGGGGAGCTGTTTTTT
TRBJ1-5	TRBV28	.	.	CASSLGGSNQPQHF	TGTGCCAGCAGTTTAGGCGGTAGCAATCAGCCCCAGCATTTT
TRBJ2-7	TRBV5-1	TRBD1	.	CASSFQPGQTYEQYF	TGCGCCAGCAGCTTCCAGCCGGGACAGACCTACGAGCAGTACTTC
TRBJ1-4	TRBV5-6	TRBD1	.	CASSSTGAVNEKLFF	TGTGCCAGCAGCTCGACAGGGGCCGTTAATGAAAAACTGTTTTTT
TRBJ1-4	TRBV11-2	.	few	CASSLEGTRGKLFF	TGTGCCAGCAGCTTAGAAGGGACTCGGGGAAAACTGTTTTTT
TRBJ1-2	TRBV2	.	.	CASSEYTRGYTF	TGTGCCAGCAGTGAATACACCCGGGGCTACACCTTC
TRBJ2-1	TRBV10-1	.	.	CASSESSHNEQFF	TGCGCCAGCAGTGAGTCGTCTCACAATGAGCAGTTCTTC
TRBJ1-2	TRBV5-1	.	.	CASSLAQGYYGYTF	TGCGCCAGCAGCTTGGCTCAGGGATACTATGGCTACACCTTC
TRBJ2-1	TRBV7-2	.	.	CASSFRDGSSYNEQFF	TGTGCCAGCAGCTTCAGGGACGGAAGCTCCTACAATGAGCAGTTCTTC
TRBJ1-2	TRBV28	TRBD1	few	CASTRGQNYGYTF	TGTGCCAGCACCAGGGGACAGAACTATGGCTACACCTTC
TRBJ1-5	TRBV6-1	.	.	CASSEAAGVGRFQPQHF	TGTGCCAGCAGTGAAGCGGCTGGAGTCGGGAGGTTTCAGCCCCAGCATTTT
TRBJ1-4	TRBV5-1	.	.	CASSRGLQGEGEKLFF	TGCGCCAGCAGCCGCGGCCTTCAGGGTGAAGGGGAAAAACTGTTTTTT
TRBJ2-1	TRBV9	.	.	CASSAGTETNEQFF	TGTGCCAGCAGCGCAGGGACGGAAACTAATGAGCAGTTCTTC
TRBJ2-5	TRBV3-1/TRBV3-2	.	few	CASSHREQETQYF	TGTGCCAGCAGCCACAGGGAGCAAGAGACCCAGTACTTC
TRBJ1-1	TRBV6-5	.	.	CASSEVGGNTEAFF	TGTGCCAGCAGCGAGGTTGGGGGTAACACTGAAGCTTTCTTT
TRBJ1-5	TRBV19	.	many	CASSIQLSPQHF	TGTGCCAGTAGTATTCAGTTGTCGCCCCAGCATTTT
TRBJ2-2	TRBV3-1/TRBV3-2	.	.	CASSQAGVNTGELFF	TGTGCCAGCAGCCAAGCCGGGGTAAACACCGGGGAGCTGTTTTTT
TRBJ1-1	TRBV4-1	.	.	CASSLPTLNTEAFF	TGCGCCAGCAGCCTCCCAACTTTGAACACTGAAGCTTTCTTT
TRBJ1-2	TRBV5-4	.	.	CASSLADPRGPYGYTF	TGTGCCAGCAGCTTGGCAGACCCCCGAGGCCCCTATGGCTACACCTTC
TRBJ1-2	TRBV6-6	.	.	CASKLEGPEGYTF	TGTGCCAGCAAACTGGAGGGGCCCGAAGGCTACACCTTC
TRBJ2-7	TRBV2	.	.	CASRLHTSGGEQYF	TGTGCCAGCAGATTGCACACCTCAGGAGGGGAGCAGTACTTC
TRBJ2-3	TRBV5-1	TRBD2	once	CASSSAGDFTDTQYF	TGCGCCAGCAGCTCGGCGGGAGATTTCACAGATACGCAGTATTTT
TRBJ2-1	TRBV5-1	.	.	CASSLNAEQFF	TGCGCCAGCAGCTTAAACGCTGAGCAGTTCTTC
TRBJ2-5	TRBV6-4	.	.	CASSKGGEETQYF	TGTGCCAGCAGCAAAGGGGGGGAAGAGACCCAGTACTTC
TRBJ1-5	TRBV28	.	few	CASSFPEGSNQPQHF	TGTGCCAGCAGTTTTCCCGAGGGCAGCAATCAGCCCCAGCATTTT
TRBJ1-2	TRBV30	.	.	CAWSVMGASGYTF	TGTGCCTGGAGTGTAATGGGGGCCAGTGGCTACACCTTC
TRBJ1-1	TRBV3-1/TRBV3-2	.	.	CASSQVARTEAFF	TGTGCCAGCAGCCAAGTCGCTCGGACTGAAGCTTTCTTT
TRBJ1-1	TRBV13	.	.	CASSTVGGRPEAFF	TGTGCCAGCAGCACCGTGGGGGGTCGGCCTGAAGCTTTCTTT
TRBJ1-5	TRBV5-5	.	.	CASSLDGGAVQPQHF	TGTGCCAGCAGCTTGGACGGGGGGGCGGTTCAGCCCCAGCATTTT
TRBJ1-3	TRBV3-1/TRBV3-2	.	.	CASSQVGISGNTIYF	TGTGCCAGCAGCCAAGTCGGAATCTCTGGAAACACCATATATTTT
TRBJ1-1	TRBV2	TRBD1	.	CASSRDRGSSYTEAFF	TGTGCCAGCAGTAGGGACAGGGGGTCCTCTTACACTGAAGCTTTCTTT
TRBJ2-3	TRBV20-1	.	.	CSASGRTSTDTQYF	TGCAGTGCTAGTGGGAGGACTAGCACAGATACGCAGTATTTT
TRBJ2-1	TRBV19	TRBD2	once	CASTTSGGLANEQFF	TGTGCCAGTACCACTAGCGGGGGGTTGGCCAATGAGCAGTTCTTC
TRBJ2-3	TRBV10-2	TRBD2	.	CASRSGGRWASTDTQYF	TGCGCCAGCAGGTCGGGGGGGAGGTGGGCCAGCACAGATACGCAGTATTTT
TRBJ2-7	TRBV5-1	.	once	CASSLIGLTGNYEQYF	TGCGCCAGCAGCTTGATAGGTCTTACGGGAAACTACGAGCAGTACTTC
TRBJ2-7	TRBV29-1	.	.	CSVEDLWGRHLYEQYF	TGCAGCGTTGAAGATCTTTGGGGGAGACACCTCTACGAGCAGTACTTC
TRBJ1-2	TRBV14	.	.	CASSQGPLGGYTF	TGTGCCAGCAGCCAAGGTCCCTTGGGAGGCTACACCTTC
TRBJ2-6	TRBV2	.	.	CASSGTGSANVLTF	TGTGCCAGCAGTGGTACAGGTTCGGCCAACGTCCTGACTTTC
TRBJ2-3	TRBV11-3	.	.	CASSSGHSTDTQYF	TGTGCCAGCAGCTCCGGACACAGCACAGATACGCAGTATTTT
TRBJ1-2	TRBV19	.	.	CASSIRQNYGYTF	TGTGCCAGTAGTATAAGACAGAACTATGGCTACACCTTC
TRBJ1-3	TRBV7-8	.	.	CASSLGRVPGNTIYF	TGTGCCAGCAGCTTAGGGAGGGTACCTGGAAACACCATATATTTT